The present T cell receptor beta chain was sequenced within a study of molecular identifiers for immune sequencing clone quantification (dated by TCRdb to about 2018). Broadly, across the study: For a replicate experiment, the RNA from either 20,000 or 100,000 naive CD8 T cells was divided into five aliquots, and four of those aliquots went on to sequencing. This methods study used CD8 T cells to benchmark TCR RNA copy counting and molecular-identifier clustering-based TCR repertoire sequencing (MIDCIRS). The study at large found these results: A single cell's worth of spiked-in Jurkat TCR RNA was reported detectable even among under 1.1 million naive CD8 T cells. Modeling estimated about 2.8 recovered TCR RNA copies per cell, compared with approximately 10 by digital PCR, which implies around 30% capture efficiency. The naive libraries included spiked-in Jurkat TCR RNA (about nine copies' worth), and this Jurkat TCR RNA is not part of the donor repertoire. When barcode sub-clustering was omitted, TCR diversity was inflated by chimeric consensus sequences, with chimeras reaching as high as 47%. Highly expanded clone sizes could be underestimated if identical TCR molecules share a barcode. In CMV-specific effector cells, clones with more than 20 RNA copies contained over 98% of molecules, whereas in naive cells such clones contained under 1% of molecules.

Library creation used PCR. Sequenced using a NextSeq 500. Bulk TCR libraries were generated as previously described, with the TCR primers listed in Table S5 used. Purification of total RNA was performed with the Qiagen AllPrep DNA/RNA kit. Before analysis, reads from multiple sequencing runs of the same library were pooled. Per the source publication's procedure: Reads were retained only if the reads had an exact TCR constant sequence, and the retained reads were trimmed to 150 nt and grouped according to their 12-nt molecular barcodes. Reads inside each barcode group were sub-clustered using a 15% Levenshtein threshold, and a quality-weighted consensus sequence was constructed for each RNA molecule. Non-functional sequences were filtered out, along with any lower-count sequence sitting one edit away from another sequence. On the basis of fitting two negative binomial distributions, barcode sub-clusters with fewer than 20% of the maximum read count were discarded. TCRdb took the public reads, trimmed them with fastp at Q25, ran MiXCR for clone calling and kept in-frame beta chains. Rows with one shared CDR3 protein collapse into an entry with the most common genes and DNA. Here the V and J calls rest on TCRdb's processing, not on the authors' analysis. This sample lists under 800,000 distinct CDR3 sequences; around 25% were detected once. About 0.81% of the sample is taken by the ten largest.

Naive CD8 T cell libraries were made from approximately 20,000 to 1,000,000 sorted cells using 10%, 30% or 50% of purified RNA. Naive CD8 T cells, defined as CD8+CD4-CCR7+CD45RA+, were FACS-sorted into RLT Plus buffer on a BD FACSAria II. To test detection sensitivity, Jurkat RNA equal to around 11 TCR copies was added to samples of about 20,000-1,100,000 naive CD8 T cells. CD8 T cells were enriched with RosetteSep CD8+ T Cell Enrichment Cocktail and Ficoll-Paque, followed by ACK red cell lysis. This clonotype was counted between two and nine times. The specificity of this receptor is unknown. No base-level quality is on record; no much larger clone is a single base apart. Trimming removed 5 bases from V and 3 bases from J; the gene matches leave 9 bases unexplained. Based on the germline V gene (reference sequence), the CDR1 and CDR2 sequences are SEHNR and FQNEAQ. The CDR3 contains 15 residues, cysteine and phenylalanine counted. Only the CDR3 DNA is retained, 45 bases long and in frame from the first base.

The chain employs TRBV7-9 and TRBJ2-7; 8 central nucleotides agree with TRBD1. The TCR sequence derives from a human donor in good health. Some libraries in this study had Jurkat cell RNA spiked in. The sample was naive CD8+ T cells from blood, with Jurkat cell RNA spiked in. What the cell subset or site label conveys for this sample: FACS-sorted CD8+CD4-CCR7+CD45RA+ naive T cells. The DNA sequence reads TGTGCCAGCAGCCCGGGGGACAGGAGACACTACGAGCAGTACTTC. This encodes CASSPGDRRHYEQYF. With all but the CDR3 taken from the reference TRBV7-9 and TRBJ2-7 genes, the full variable domain is: DTGVSQNPRHKITKRGQNVTFRCDPISEHNRLYWYRQTLGQGPEFLTYFQNEAQLEKSRLLSDRFSAERPKGSFSTLEIQRTEQGDSAMYLCASSPGDRRHYEQYFGPGTRLTVT.